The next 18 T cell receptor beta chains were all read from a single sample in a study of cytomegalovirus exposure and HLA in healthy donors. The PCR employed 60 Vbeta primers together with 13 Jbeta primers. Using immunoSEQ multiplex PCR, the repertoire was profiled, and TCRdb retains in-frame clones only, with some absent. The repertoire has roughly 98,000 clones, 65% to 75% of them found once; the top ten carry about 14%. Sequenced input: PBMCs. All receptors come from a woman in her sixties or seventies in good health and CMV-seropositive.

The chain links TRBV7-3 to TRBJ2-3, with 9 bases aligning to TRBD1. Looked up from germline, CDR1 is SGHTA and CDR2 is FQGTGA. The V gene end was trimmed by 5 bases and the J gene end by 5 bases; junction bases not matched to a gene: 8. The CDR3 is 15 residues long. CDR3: CASSQPGQGIDTQYF. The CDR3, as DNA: TGTGCCAGCAGCCAACCGGGACAGGGAATAGATACGCAGTATTTT.

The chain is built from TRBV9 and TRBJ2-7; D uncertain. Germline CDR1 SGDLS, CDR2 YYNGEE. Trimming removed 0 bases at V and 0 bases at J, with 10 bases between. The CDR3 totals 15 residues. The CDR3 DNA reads TGTGCCAGCAGCGTAGTTAGCCATAGCTCCTACGAGCAGTACTTC. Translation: CASSVVSHSSYEQYF.

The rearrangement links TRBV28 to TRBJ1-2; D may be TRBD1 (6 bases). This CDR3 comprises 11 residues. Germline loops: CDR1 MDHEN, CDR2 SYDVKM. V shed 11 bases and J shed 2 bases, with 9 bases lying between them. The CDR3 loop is CAHQGNYGYTF. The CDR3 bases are TGTGCCCATCAGGGGAACTATGGCTACACCTTC.

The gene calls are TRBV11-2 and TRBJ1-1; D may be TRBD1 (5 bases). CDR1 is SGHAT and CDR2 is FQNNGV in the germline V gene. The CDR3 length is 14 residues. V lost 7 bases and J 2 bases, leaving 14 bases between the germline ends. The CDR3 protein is CASILRQFNTEAFF. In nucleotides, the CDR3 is TGTGCCAGCATTCTAAGACAGTTTAACACTGAAGCTTTCTTT.

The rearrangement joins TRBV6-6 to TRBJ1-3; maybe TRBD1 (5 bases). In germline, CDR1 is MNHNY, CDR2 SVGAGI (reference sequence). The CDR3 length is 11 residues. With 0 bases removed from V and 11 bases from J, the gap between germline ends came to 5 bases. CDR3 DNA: TGTGCCAGCAGTTACTCAGGGGCCATATATTTT. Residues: CASSYSGAIYF.

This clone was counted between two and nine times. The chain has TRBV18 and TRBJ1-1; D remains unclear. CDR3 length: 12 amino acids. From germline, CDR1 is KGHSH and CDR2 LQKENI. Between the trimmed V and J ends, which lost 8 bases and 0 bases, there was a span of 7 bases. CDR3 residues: CASLRMNTEAFF. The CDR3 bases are TGTGCCAGCCTGCGGATGAACACTGAAGCTTTCTTT.

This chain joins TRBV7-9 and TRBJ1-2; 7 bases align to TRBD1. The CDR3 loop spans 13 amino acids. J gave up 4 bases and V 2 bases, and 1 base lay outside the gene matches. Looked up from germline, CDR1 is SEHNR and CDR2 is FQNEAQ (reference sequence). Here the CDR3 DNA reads TGTGCCAGCAGCTTAAGGGACAGCTATGGCTACACCTTC. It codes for CASSLRDSYGYTF.

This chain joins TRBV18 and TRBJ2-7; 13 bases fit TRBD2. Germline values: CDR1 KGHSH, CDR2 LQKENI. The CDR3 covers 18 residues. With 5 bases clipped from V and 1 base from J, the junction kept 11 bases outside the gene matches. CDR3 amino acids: CASSVYGTSGTQSYEQYF. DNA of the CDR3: TGTGCCAGCTCAGTTTACGGGACTAGCGGGACCCAATCCTACGAGCAGTACTTC.

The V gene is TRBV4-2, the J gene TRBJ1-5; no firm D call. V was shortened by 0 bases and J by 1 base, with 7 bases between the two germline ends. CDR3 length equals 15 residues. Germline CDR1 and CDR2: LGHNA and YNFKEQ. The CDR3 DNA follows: TGTGCCAGCAGCCAAGACGGTCGGAGCAATCAGCCCCAGCATTTT. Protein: CASSQDGRSNQPQHF.

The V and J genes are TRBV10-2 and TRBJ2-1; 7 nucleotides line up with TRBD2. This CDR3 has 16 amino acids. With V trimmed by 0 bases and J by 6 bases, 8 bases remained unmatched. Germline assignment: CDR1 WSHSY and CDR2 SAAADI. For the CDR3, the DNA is TGCGCCAGCAGTGAGTCGGGTAGCGGGCACGGCAATGAGCAGTTCTTC. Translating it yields CASSESGSGHGNEQFF.

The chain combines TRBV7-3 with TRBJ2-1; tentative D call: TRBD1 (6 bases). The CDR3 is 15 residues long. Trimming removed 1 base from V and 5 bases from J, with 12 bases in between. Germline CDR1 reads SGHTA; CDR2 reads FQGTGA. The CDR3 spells CASSLMAGDHNEQFF. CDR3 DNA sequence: TGTGCCAGCAGCTTAATGGCAGGGGATCACAATGAGCAGTTCTTC.

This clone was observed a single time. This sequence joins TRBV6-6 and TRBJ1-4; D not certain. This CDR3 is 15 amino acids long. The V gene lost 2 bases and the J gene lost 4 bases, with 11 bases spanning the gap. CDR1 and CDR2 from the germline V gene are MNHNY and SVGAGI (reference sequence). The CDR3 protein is CASSYPAGGNEKLFF. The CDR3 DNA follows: TGTGCCAGCAGTTACCCGGCCGGAGGTAATGAAAAACTGTTTTTT.

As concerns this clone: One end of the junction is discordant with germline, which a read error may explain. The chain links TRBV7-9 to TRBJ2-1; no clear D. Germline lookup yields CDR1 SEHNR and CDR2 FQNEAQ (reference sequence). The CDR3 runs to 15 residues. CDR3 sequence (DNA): TGTTCCAGCAGCAACAGAAAGAGCTCCTACAATGAGCAGTTCTTC. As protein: CSSSNRKSSYNEQFF.

The CDR3 coding sequence is TGTGCCAGCAGCCGCCCCGGGACAGGAACCCTCAGTCAGCCCCAGCATTTT. The encoded protein is CASSRPGTGTLSQPQHF. The chain employs TRBV28 and TRBJ1-5; 8 positions match TRBD1. Losses at the gene ends were 6 bases for V and 6 bases for J; bases not matched to a gene: 16. Germline values: CDR1 MDHEN, CDR2 SYDVKM. The CDR3 covers 17 residues.

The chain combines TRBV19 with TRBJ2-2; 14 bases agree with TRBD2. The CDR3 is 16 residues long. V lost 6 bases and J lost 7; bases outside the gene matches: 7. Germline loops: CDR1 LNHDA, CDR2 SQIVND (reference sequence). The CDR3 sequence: CASSPRLAGGGGELFF. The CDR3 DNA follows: TGTGCCAGTAGCCCGAGACTAGCGGGAGGGGGCGGGGAGCTGTTTTTT.

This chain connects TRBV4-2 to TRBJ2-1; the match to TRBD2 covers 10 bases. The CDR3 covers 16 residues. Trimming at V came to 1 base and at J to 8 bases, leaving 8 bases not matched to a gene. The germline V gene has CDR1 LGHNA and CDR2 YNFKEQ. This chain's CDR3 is CASSQGSGGGLDEQFF. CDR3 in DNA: TGTGCCAGCAGCCAAGGGAGCGGGGGGGGCCTGGATGAGCAGTTCTTC.

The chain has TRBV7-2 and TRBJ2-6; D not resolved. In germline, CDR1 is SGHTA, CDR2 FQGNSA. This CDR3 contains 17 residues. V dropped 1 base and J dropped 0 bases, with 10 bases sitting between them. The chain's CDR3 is CASSLVTSVSGANVLTF. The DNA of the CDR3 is TGTGCCAGCAGCTTAGTAACCAGCGTCTCTGGGGCCAACGTCCTGACTTTC.

This CDR3 is CASTRTGGRYEQYF. The DNA of the CDR3 is TGTGCCAGCACCAGGACTGGCGGGAGGTACGAGCAGTACTTC. This chain connects TRBV5-4 to TRBJ2-7, with 8 bases aligning to TRBD2. The CDR3 consists of 14 residues. Per the germline V gene, CDR1 is SGHNT and CDR2 is YYREEE (reference sequence). The J segment lost 4 bases and the V segment lost 6 bases, leaving 9 bases of the junction unmatched.